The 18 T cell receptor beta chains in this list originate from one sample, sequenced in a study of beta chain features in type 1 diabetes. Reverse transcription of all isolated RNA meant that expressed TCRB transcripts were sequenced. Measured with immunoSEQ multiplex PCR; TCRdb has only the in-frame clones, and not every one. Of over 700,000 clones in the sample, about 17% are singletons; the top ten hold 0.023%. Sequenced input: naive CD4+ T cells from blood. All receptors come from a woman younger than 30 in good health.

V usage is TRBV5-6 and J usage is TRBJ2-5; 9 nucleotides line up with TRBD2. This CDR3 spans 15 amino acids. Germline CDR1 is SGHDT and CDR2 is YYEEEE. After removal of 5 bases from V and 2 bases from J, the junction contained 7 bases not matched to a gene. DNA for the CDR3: TGTGCCAGCAGTCTGCTAGCGGGGCTACAAGAGACCCAGTACTTC. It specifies CASSLLAGLQETQYF.

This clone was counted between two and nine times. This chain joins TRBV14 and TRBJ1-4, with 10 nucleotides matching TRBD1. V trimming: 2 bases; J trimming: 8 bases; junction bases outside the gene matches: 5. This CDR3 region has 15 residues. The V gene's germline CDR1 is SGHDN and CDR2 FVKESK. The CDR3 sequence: CASSQQGQGKEKLFF. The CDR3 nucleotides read TGTGCCAGCAGCCAACAGGGACAGGGGAAGGAAAAACTGTTTTTT. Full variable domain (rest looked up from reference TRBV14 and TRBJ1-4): EAGVTQFPSHSVIEKGQTVTLRCDPISGHDNLYWYRRVMGKEIKFLLHFVKESKQDESGMPNNRFLAERTGGTYSTLKVQPAELEDSGVYFCASSQQGQGKEKLFFGSGTQLSVL.

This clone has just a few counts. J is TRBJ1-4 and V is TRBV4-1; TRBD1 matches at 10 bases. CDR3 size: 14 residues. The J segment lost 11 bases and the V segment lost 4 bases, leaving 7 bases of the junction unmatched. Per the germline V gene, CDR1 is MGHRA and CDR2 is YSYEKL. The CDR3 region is CASSPGTGAGKLFF. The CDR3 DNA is TGCGCCAGCAGCCCTGGGACAGGGGCAGGGAAACTGTTTTTT.

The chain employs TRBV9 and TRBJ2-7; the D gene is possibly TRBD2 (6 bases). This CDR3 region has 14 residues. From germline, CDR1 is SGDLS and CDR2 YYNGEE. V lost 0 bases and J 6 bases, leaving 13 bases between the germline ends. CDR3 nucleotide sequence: TGTGCCAGCAGCGTAGGCGGAGGGTCGAGCGAGCAGTACTTC. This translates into CASSVGGGSSEQYF.

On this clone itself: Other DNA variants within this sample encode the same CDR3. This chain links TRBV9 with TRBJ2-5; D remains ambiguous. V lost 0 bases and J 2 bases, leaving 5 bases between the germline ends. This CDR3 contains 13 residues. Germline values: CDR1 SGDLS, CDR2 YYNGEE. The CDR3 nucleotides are TGTGCCAGCAGCGTAGCGTCACAAGAGACCCAGTACTTC. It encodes CASSVASQETQYF. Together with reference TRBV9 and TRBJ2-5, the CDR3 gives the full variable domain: DSGVTQTPKHLITATGQRVTLRCSPRSGDLSVYWYQQSLDQGLQFLIQYYNGEERAKGNILERFSAQQFPDLHSELNLSSLELGDSALYFCASSVASQETQYFGPGTRLLVL.

The CDR3: CASSDSGQLTDTQYF. The CDR3 nucleotides are TGTGCCAGCAGTGACTCGGGACAGCTCACAGATACGCAGTATTTT. The J gene is TRBJ2-3, the V gene TRBV6-4; TRBD1 matches 7 bases. This CDR3 has 15 amino acids. Germline V lookup: CDR1 MRHNA, CDR2 SNTAGT. V was pared by 0 bases and J by 2 bases, with 2 bases of the junction left unmatched.

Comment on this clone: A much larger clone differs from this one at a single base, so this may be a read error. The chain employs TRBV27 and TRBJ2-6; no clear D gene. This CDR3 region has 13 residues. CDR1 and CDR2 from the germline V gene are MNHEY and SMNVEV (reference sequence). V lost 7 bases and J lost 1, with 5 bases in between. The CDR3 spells CASTRSGANVLTF. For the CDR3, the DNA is TGTGCCAGCACCCGATCTGGGGCCAACGTCCTGACTTTC. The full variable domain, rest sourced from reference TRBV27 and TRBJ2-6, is EAQVTQNPRYLITVTGKKLTVTCSQNMNHEYMSWYRQDPGLGLRQIYYSMNVEVTDKGDVPEGYKVSRKEKRNFPLILESPSPNQTSLYFCASTRSGANVLTFGAGSRLTVL.

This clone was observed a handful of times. This chain's CDR3 is CASSPTDSPGEQFF. As DNA, the CDR3 is TGTGCCAGCTCACCGACGGACTCCCCGGGTGAGCAGTTCTTC. This rearrangement joins TRBV18 to TRBJ2-1; D is perhaps TRBD2 (5 bases). Trimming pared 3 bases from V and 9 bases from J, leaving 15 bases between. Germline loops: CDR1 KGHSH, CDR2 LQKENI. This CDR3 has 14 residues.

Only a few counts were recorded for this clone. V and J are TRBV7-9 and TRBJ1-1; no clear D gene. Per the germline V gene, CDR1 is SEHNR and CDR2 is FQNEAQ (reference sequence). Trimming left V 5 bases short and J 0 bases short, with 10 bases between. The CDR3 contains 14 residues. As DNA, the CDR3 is TGTGCCAGCAGCGGCGCCTCTATGAACACTGAAGCTTTCTTT. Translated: CASSGASMNTEAFF.

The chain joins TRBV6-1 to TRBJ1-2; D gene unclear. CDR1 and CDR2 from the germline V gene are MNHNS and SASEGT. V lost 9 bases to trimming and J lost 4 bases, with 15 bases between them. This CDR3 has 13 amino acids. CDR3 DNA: TGTGCCAGTCAACATAGGGAGGTCTATGGCTACACCTTC. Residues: CASQHREVYGYTF.

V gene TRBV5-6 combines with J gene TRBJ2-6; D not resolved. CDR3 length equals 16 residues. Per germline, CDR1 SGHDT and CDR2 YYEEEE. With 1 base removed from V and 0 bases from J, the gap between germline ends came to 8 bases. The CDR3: CASSLRPDSGANVLTF. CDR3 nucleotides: TGTGCCAGCAGCTTGCGGCCGGACTCTGGGGCCAACGTCCTGACTTTC.

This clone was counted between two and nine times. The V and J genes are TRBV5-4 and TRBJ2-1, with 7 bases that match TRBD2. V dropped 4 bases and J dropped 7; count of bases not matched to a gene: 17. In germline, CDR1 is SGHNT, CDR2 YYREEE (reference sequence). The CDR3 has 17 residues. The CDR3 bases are TGTGCCAGCAGCCTCCGGGGGACTACTACTAGGAAAAATGAGCAGTTCTTC. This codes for CASSLRGTTTRKNEQFF.

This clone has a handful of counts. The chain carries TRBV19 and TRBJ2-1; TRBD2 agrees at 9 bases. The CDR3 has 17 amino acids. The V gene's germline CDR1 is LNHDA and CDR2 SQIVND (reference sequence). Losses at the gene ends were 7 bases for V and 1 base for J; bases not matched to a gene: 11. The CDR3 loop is CASTRASGIRSYNEQFF. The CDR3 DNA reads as TGTGCCAGTACTCGGGCTAGCGGGATTAGGTCCTACAATGAGCAGTTCTTC. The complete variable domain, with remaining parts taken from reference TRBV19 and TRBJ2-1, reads DGGITQSPKYLFRKEGQNVTLSCEQNLNHDAMYWYRQDPGQGLRLIYYSQIVNDFQKGDIAEGYSVSREKKESFPLTVTSAQKNPTAFYLCASTRASGIRSYNEQFFGPGTRLTVL.

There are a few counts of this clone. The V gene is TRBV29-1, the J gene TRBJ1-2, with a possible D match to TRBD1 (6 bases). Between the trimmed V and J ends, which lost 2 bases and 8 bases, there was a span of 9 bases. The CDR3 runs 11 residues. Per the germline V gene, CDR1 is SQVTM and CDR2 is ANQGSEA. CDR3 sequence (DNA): TGCAGCGTTGAATCAGGGGTCGGCTACACCTTC. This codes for CSVESGVGYTF.

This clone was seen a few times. DNA of the CDR3: TGTGCCAGCAGCGTAGAGGGAGGGGGCGCGTCTGGGGCCAACGTCCTGACTTTC. It codes for CASSVEGGGASGANVLTF. The chain couples TRBV9 to TRBJ2-6; either TRBD1 or TRBD2 may supply D (7 bases each). This CDR3 spans 18 amino acids. The V end was cut by 0 bases, the J end by 1 base, with 14 bases between. Germline loops: CDR1 SGDLS, CDR2 YYNGEE.

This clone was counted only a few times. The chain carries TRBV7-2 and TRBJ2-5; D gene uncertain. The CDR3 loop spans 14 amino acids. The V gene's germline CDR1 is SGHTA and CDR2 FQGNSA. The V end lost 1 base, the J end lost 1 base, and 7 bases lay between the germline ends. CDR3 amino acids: CASSLGQTQETQYF. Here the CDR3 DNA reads TGTGCCAGCAGCTTAGGGCAGACCCAAGAGACCCAGTACTTC. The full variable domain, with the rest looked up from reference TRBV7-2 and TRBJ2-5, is GAGVSQSPSNKVTEKGKDVELRCDPISGHTALYWYRQSLGQGLEFLIYFQGNSAPDKSGLPSDRFSAERTGGSVSTLTIQRTQQEDSAVYLCASSLGQTQETQYFGPGTRLLVL.

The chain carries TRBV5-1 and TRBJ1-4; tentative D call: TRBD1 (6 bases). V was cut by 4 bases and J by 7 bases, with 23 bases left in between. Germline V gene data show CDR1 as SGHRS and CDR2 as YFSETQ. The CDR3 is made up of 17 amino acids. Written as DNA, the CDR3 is TGCGCCAGCAGCCCTGGGGGTGGTCCAGGGGCAACTGAAAAACTGTTTTTT. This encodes CASSPGGGPGATEKLFF.

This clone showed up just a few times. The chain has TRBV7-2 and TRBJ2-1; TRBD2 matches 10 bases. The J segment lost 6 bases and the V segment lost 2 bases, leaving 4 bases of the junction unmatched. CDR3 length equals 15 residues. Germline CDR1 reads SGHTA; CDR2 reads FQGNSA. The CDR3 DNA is TGTGCCAGCAGCTTACTCAGCGGGAGGGCCAATGAGCAGTTCTTC. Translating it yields CASSLLSGRANEQFF.